The clone carrying this TCR beta chain was detected a few times. Its antigen remains unidentified. Stable hyperthyroidism: no ophthalmopathy progression over 18 months of follow-up. The entry originates in a study of T cells in Graves' hyperthyroidism and ophthalmopathy. The wider study: Initial diagnosis, before any treatment, was when peripheral blood was collected.

Study findings and constraints: Median prediction lead before ophthalmopathy onset was 6 to 8 months with the model. Patients with ophthalmopathy were separated from those with stable hyperthyroidism by a 13 V-J model.

V shed 3 bases and J shed 1 base, with 10 bases lying between them. The CDR3 has 13 amino acids. CDR1 DFQATT and CDR2 SNEGSKA come from the germline V gene (reference sequence). The TCR beta CDR3 regions underwent amplification using RNA transcripts as the source. HTBI primers were the set used in a first-round RT-PCR of the TCR CDR3. TCRdb passed the multiplex PCR reads through MiXCR, listing each CDR3 protein once. Found here are approximately 700,000 distinct CDR3 sequences, around 15% of them singletons; the top ten hold under 9.5%. The sequenced sample was blood. The TCR comes from a man aged 18 to 35 with Graves' hyperthyroidism. The chain is built from TRBV20-1 and TRBJ2-7, with D tentatively TRBD1 (6 bases). The CDR3 DNA sequence: TGCAGTGCTAGCGGCAGGGGATCCTACGAGCAGTACTTC. Translating it yields CSASGRGSYEQYF.